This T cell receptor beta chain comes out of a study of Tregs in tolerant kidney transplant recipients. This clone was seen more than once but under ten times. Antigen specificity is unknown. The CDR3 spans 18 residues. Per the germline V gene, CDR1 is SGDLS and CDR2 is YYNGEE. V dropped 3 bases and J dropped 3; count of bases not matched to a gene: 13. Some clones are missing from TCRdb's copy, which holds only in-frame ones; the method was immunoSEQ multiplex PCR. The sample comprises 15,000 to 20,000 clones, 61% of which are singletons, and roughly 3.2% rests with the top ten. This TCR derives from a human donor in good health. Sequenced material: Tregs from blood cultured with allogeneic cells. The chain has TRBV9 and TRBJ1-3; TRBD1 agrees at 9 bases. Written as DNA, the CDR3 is TGTGCCAGCAGCGCCCGGGACAGGGTTCAAGACCATGGAAACACCATATATTTT. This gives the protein CASSARDRVQDHGNTIYF.